This entry describes one TCR beta chain. The antigen is not known. Relative to the germline gene, one junction end is altered; a read error may explain this. CDR1 and CDR2 from the germline V gene are SEHNR and FQNEAQ (reference sequence). The CDR3 contains 14 residues. Template switching with 5'RACE generated the TCR cDNA and added a universal primer site and UMIs. TCRdb independently ran MiXCR on the 5' RACE reads; one entry per CDR3 protein. Seen here are 500,000 to 650,000 distinct CDR3 sequences, approximately 13% observed once, and the top ten hold more than 13%. This record comes from a study of T cells after yellow fever vaccination. Study-level information: Researchers used SMART-Seq v4 Ultra Low Input to prepare fractions that had low cell numbers.

Study outcomes and limitations: Overlap between CD4 and CD8 compartments was detected for a small share of clonotypes. Abundant clonotypes from the bulk population could get into FACS-sorted repertoires as contaminants.

The TCR was taken from a man under 40 who received the YFV17D yellow fever vaccine. This chain joins TRBV7-9 and TRBJ2-1; unclear D gene. The sequences come from PBMCs, collected on the day of the yellow fever booster vaccination. The CDR3 sequence: CASTLSGSPNEQFF. CDR3 coding DNA: TGTGCCAGCACCTTATCCGGTTCCCCAAATGAGCAGTTCTTC.